This T cell receptor beta chain came from a study of blood T cell repertoires in COVID-19. On the study more broadly: The study drew acute and convalescent COVID-19 samples from the United States, Italy and Spain. The cDNA or gDNA used as material had been derived from T cells, B-cell-depleted T cells, or PBMCs.

In the original workflow: The authors estimated nucleated cell counts from reference gene primer amplification. The protocol was immunoSEQ multiplex PCR, while the TCRdb copy is restricted to in-frame clones and leaves out a portion. V and J calls and clone size are those listed in that table; D and trimming were worked out from the DNA. The sample lists roughly 60,000 clones; around 87% were seen once. Sequenced sample: peripheral blood. The sequence was obtained from a human donor with active COVID-19. The donor label of this sample is uncertain.

CDR3 DNA: TGCGCCAGCAGCCTAGACAACAATCAGCCCCAGCATTTT. This encodes CASSLDNNQPQHF. The chain is built from TRBV4-1 and TRBJ1-5; D is undetermined. V was shortened by 4 bases and J by 3 bases, with 7 bases between the two germline ends. The germline gives CDR1 MGHRA, CDR2 YSYEKL. CDR3 size: 13 residues.